The source of this TCR beta chain is a study of blood T cell repertoires in COVID-19. Study-level information: Both acute and convalescent COVID-19 samples were obtained from the United States, Italy and Spain.

In the authors' methods: The assay estimated nucleated cells by amplifying reference gene primers. Clones were sequenced by immunoSEQ multiplex PCR, and TCRdb holds only the in-frame ones, with some missing. The D gene and trimming were derived from the DNA, and the V and J assignments and clone size from that table. The sample carries 140,000 to 150,000 clones, around nine tenths recorded once. The sequencing input was peripheral blood. This clonotype was sampled from a woman aged 50 to 65 with active or convalescent COVID-19.

CDR3 in DNA: TGTGCCAGCAGTCGGACAGGACGTATGAACACTGAAGCTTTCTTT. This translates into CASSRTGRMNTEAFF. The chain couples TRBV6-5 to TRBJ1-1; 7 bases match TRBD1. This CDR3 region has 15 residues. Per germline, CDR1 MNHEY and CDR2 SVGAGI. With 5 bases clipped from V and 0 bases from J, the junction kept 6 bases outside the gene matches.